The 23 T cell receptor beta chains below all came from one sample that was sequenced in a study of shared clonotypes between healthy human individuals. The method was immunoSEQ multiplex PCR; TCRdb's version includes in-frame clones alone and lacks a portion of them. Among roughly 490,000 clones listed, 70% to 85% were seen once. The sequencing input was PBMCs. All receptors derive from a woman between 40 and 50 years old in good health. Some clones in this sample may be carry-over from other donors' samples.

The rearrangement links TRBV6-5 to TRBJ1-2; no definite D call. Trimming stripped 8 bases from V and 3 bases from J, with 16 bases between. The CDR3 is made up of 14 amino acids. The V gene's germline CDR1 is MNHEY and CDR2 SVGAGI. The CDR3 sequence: CASRGNWADYGYTF. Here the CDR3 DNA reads TGTGCCAGCCGGGGTAATTGGGCAGACTATGGCTACACCTTC.

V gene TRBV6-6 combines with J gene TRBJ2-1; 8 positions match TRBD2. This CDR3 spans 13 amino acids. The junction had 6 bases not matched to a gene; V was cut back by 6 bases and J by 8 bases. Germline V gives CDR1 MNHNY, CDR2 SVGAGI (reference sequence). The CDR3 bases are TGTGCCAGCAGGGGACTAGACGGGGATGAGCAGTTCTTC. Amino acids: CASRGLDGDEQFF.

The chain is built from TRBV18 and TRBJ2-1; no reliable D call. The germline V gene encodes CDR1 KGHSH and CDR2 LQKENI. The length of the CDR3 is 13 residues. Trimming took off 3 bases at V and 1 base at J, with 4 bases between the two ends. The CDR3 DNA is TGTGCCAGCTCACCGGGATCCTACAATGAGCAGTTCTTC. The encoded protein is CASSPGSYNEQFF.

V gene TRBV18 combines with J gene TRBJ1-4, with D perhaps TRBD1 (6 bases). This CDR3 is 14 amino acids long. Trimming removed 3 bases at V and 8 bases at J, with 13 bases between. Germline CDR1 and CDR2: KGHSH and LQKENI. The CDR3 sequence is CASSPSGVEEKLFF. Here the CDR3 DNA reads TGTGCCAGCTCACCCTCAGGGGTGGAGGAAAAACTGTTTTTT.

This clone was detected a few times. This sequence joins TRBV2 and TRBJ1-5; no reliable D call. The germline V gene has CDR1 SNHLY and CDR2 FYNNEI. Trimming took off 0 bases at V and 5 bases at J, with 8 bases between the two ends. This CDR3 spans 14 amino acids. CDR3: CASSEALGDQPQHF. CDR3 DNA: TGTGCCAGCAGTGAAGCGCTTGGCGATCAGCCCCAGCATTTT.

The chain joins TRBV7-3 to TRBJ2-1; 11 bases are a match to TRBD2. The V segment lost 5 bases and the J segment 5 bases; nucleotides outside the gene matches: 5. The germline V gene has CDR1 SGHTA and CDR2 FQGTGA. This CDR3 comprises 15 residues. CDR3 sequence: CASSRTSGRNNEQFF. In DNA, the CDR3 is TGTGCCAGCAGCCGCACTAGCGGGAGAAACAATGAGCAGTTCTTC. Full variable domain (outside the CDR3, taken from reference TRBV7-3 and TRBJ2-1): GAGVSQTPSNKVTEKGKYVELRCDPISGHTALYWYRQSLGQGPEFLIYFQGTGAADDSGLPNDRFFAVRPEGSVSTLKIQRTERGDSAVYLCASSRTSGRNNEQFFGPGTRLTVL.

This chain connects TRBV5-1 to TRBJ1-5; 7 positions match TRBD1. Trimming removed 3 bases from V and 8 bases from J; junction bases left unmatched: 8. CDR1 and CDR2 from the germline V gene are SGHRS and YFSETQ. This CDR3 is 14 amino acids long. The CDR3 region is CASSSTGPWEPQHF. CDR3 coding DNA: TGCGCCAGCAGCTCGACAGGGCCCTGGGAGCCCCAGCATTTT.

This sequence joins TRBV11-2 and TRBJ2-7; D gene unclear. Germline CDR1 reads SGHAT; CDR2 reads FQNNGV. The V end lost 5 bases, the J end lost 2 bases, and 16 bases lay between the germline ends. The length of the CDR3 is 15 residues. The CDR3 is CASSRTPADTYEQYF. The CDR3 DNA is TGTGCCAGCAGCCGTACCCCCGCAGACACCTACGAGCAGTACTTC. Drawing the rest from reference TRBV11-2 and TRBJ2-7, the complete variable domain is EAGVAQSPRYKIIEKRQSVAFWCNPISGHATLYWYQQILGQGPKLLIQFQNNGVVDDSQLPKDRFSAERLKGVDSTLKIQPAKLEDSAVYLCASSRTPADTYEQYFGPGTRLTVT.

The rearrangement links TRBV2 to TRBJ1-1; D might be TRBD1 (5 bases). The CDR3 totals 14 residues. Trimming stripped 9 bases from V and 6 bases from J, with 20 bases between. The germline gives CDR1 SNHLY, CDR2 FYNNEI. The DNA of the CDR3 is TGTGCCAGTGGGACCGGGGCCCTCGCCCCTGAAGCTTTCTTT. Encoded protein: CASGTGALAPEAFF. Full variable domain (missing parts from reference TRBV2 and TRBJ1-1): EPEVTQTPSHQVTQMGQEVILRCVPISNHLYFYWYRQILGQKVEFLVSFYNNEISEKSEIFDDQFSVERPDGSNFTLKIRSTKLEDSAMYFCASGTGALAPEAFFGQGTRLTVV.

The DNA of the CDR3 is TGTGCCAGCAGCTTAGGATACGCAGGGGCCGGGGAGCTGTTTTTT. This codes for CASSLGYAGAGELFF. J is TRBJ2-2 and V is TRBV7-9, with a tentative D call TRBD1 (6 bases). The V and J ends lost 1 base and 6 bases respectively, with 12 bases between them. CDR1 is SEHNR and CDR2 is FQNEAQ in the germline V gene (reference sequence). The CDR3 extends over 15 amino acids.

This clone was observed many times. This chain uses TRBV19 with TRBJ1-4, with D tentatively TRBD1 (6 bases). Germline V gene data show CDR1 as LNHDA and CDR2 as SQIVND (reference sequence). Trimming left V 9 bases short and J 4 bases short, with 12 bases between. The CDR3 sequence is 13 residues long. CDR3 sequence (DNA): TGTGCCAGCTCGGACAGATTTAATGAAAAACTGTTTTTT. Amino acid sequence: CASSDRFNEKLFF.

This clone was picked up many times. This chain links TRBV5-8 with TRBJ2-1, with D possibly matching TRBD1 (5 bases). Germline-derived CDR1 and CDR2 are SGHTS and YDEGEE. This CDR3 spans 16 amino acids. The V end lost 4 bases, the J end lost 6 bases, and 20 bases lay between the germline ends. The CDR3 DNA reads TGTGCCAGCAGCGCTGGGGTACACAGGACACTCAATGAGCAGTTCTTC. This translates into CASSAGVHRTLNEQFF.

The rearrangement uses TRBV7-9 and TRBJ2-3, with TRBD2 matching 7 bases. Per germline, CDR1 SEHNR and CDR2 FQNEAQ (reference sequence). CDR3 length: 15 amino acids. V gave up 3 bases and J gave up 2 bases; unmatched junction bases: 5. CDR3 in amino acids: CASSLTSSITDTQYF. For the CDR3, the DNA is TGTGCCAGCAGCTTGACTAGCTCTATCACAGATACGCAGTATTTT.

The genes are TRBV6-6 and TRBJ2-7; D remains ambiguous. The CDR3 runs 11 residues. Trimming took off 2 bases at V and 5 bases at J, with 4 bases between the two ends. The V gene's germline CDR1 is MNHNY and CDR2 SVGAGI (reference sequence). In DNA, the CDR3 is TGTGCCAGCAGTTACGCGGACGAGCAGTACTTC. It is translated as CASSYADEQYF.

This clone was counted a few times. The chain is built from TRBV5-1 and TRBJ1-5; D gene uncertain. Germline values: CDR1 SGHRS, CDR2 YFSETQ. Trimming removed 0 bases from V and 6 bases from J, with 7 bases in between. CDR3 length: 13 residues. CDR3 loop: CASSLGVGQPQHF. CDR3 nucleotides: TGCGCCAGCAGCTTGGGAGTTGGTCAGCCCCAGCATTTT.

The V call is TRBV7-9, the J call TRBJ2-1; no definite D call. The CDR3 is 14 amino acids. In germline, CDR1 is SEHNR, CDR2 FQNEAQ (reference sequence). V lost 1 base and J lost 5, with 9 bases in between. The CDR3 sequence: CASSLVGPDNEQFF. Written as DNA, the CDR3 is TGTGCCAGCAGCTTAGTTGGACCAGACAATGAGCAGTTCTTC. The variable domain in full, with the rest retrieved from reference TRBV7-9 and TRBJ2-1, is DTGVSQNPRHKITKRGQNVTFRCDPISEHNRLYWYRQTLGQGPEFLTYFQNEAQLEKSRLLSDRFSAERPKGSFSTLEIQRTEQGDSAMYLCASSLVGPDNEQFFGPGTRLTVL.

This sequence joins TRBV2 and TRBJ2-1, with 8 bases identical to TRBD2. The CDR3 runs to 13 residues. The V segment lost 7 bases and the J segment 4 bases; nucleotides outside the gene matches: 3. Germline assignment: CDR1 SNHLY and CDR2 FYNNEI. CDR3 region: CASKAGVYNEQFF. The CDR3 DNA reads TGTGCCAGCAAAGCGGGAGTTTACAATGAGCAGTTCTTC.

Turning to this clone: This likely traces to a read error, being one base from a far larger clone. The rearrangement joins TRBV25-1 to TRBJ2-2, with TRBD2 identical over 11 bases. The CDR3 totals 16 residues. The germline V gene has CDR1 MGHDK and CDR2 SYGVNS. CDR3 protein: CASSGRLAGYAGELLF. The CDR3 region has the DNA TGTGCCAGCAGTGGTCGACTAGCGGGATATGCCGGGGAGCTGCTTTTT.

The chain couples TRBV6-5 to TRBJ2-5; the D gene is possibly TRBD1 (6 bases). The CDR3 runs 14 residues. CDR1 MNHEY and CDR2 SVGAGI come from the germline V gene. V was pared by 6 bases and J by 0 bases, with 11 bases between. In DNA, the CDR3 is TGTGCCAGCAGCCCCGGACAGAACCAAGAGACCCAGTACTTC. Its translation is CASSPGQNQETQYF.

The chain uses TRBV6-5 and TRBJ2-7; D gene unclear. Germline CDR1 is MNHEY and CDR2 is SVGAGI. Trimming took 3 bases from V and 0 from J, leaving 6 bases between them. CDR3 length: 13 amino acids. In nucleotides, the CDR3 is TGTGCCAGCAGTTATATTGGCTCCTACGAGCAGTACTTC. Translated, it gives CASSYIGSYEQYF.

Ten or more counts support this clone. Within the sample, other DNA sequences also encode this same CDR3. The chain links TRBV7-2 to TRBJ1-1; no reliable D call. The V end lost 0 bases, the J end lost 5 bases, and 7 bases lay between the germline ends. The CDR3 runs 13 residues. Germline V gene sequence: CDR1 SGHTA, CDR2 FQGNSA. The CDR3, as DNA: TGTGCCAGCAGCTTAGCAGGGAGGACTGAAGCTTTCTTT. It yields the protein CASSLAGRTEAFF.

The CDR3 region has the DNA TGTGCCAGCAGTGAGTCTGCAGGTCTTCCTTTCTTT. This sequence encodes CASSESAGLPFF. The chain carries TRBV25-1 and TRBJ1-1; D is unclear. Trimming removed 3 bases at V and 12 bases at J, with 14 bases between. Germline assignment: CDR1 MGHDK and CDR2 SYGVNS. The CDR3 has 12 amino acids.

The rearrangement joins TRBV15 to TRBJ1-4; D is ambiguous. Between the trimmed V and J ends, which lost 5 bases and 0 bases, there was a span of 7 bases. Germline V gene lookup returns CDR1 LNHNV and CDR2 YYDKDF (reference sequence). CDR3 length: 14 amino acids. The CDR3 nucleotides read TGTGCCACCAGCTCAGGTACAACTAATGAAAAACTGTTTTTT. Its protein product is CATSSGTTNEKLFF. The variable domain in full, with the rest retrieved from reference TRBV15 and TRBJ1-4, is DAMVIQNPRYQVTQFGKPVTLSCSQTLNHNVMYWYQQKSSQAPKLLFHYYDKDFNNEADTPDNFQSRRPNTSFCFLDIRSPGLGDTAMYLCATSSGTTNEKLFFGSGTQLSVL.